Each of the 27 T cell receptor beta chains below was sequenced from the same sample in a study of technical replicates of blood from several donors. The repertoire was sequenced with immunoSEQ multiplex PCR; TCRdb's copy has only in-frame clones and lacks some. This sample has approximately 82,000 clones, with 91% found just once. The sample comprised T cells isolated from PBMCs. These receptors originate from a human donor in good health. Some clones in this sample may be carry-over from other donors' samples.

The J gene is TRBJ2-1, the V gene TRBV5-4; 8 bases map to TRBD2. Trimming removed 3 bases from V and 10 bases from J; junction bases left unmatched: 18. This CDR3 spans 17 amino acids. CDR1 is SGHNT, CDR2 YYREEE, per germline (reference sequence). CDR3 in amino acids: CASSSPFSGKGGWEQFF. In nucleotides, the CDR3 is TGTGCCAGCAGCTCCCCTTTTAGCGGGAAGGGAGGATGGGAGCAGTTCTTC.

The rearrangement links TRBV7-2 to TRBJ2-7, with TRBD2 matching 11 bases. CDR3 length equals 15 residues. CDR1 is SGHTA and CDR2 is FQGNSA in the germline V gene. V trimming: 1 base; J trimming: 4 bases; junction bases outside the gene matches: 3. The CDR3 spells CASSLDRLAGYEQYF. CDR3 nucleotide sequence: TGTGCCAGCAGCTTAGACAGACTAGCGGGATACGAGCAGTACTTC.

This sequence joins TRBV5-5 and TRBJ1-2, with TRBD1 identical over 10 bases. This CDR3 has 15 residues. With V trimmed by 4 bases and J by 4 bases, 7 bases remained unmatched. Germline V gene data show CDR1 as SGHKS and CDR2 as YYEKEE (reference sequence). CDR3 nucleotide sequence: TGTGCCAGCAGCGTGGGACAGGGGCCTTTCTATGGCTACACCTTC. Translation: CASSVGQGPFYGYTF.

The CDR3 DNA sequence: TGCGCCAGGATTAGGATGGTGCCGACACGGTTCTTC. Translating it yields CARIRMVPTRFF. The V and J genes are TRBV10-1 and TRBJ2-1; no definite D call. CDR3 size: 12 residues. Germline V gene data show CDR1 as WNHNN and CDR2 as SYGVQD (reference sequence). Trimming removed 9 bases at V and 15 bases at J, with 21 bases between.

This clone was seen a few times. This chain links TRBV9 with TRBJ1-1; 10 bases are a match to TRBD1. CDR3 length: 15 amino acids. The trim removed 0 bases at V and 5 bases at J, leaving 4 bases unmatched. Germline V lookup: CDR1 SGDLS, CDR2 YYNGEE. Written as DNA, the CDR3 is TGTGCCAGCAGCGTAGCCCCGGGACAGGGGACTGAAGCTTTCTTT. Translation gives CASSVAPGQGTEAFF.

The chain carries TRBV5-1 and TRBJ2-1; TRBD2 matches 8 bases. The CDR3 runs 15 residues. CDR1 is SGHRS, CDR2 YFSETQ, per germline. The V segment lost 3 bases and the J segment 7 bases; nucleotides outside the gene matches: 9. The CDR3 coding sequence is TGCGCCAGCAGCTGGGGGATGCGGGAGGAGAATGAGCAGTTCTTC. Protein sequence: CASSWGMREENEQFF.

Only one count was recorded for this clone. The V and J genes are TRBV5-6 and TRBJ2-7; 10 bases line up with TRBD2. Germline V lookup: CDR1 SGHDT, CDR2 YYEEEE. Trimming cost V 2 bases and J 7 bases; bases outside gene matches: 9. The CDR3 covers 15 residues. The CDR3 region has the DNA TGTGCCAGCAGCTTAAGAGCGGGAGGGCCCCAAGAGCAGTACTTC. This translates into CASSLRAGGPQEQYF.

The rearrangement joins TRBV21-1 to TRBJ2-7; the table's D call of TRBD1 was not tested on the DNA. TRBV21-1 is a recognized pseudogene. This CDR3 contains 15 residues. CDR3 sequence (DNA): TGTGCCAGCAGCAAGTTGACAGGTAACTCCTACGAGCAGTACTTC. It translates to CASSKLTGNSYEQYF.

This chain links TRBV19 with TRBJ1-1, with D unclear. CDR1 is LNHDA and CDR2 is SQIVND in the germline V gene (reference sequence). Deletions cut 6 bases from V and 0 bases from J, with 11 bases between. This CDR3 region has 14 residues. CDR3 DNA: TGTGCCAGTAGACAGCCAGGTATGAACACTGAAGCTTTCTTT. Encoded protein: CASRQPGMNTEAFF.

CDR3 in DNA: TGTGCCAGCAGCCCCGACAGGGCCTCCTACAATGAGCAGTTCTTC. Translating gives CASSPDRASYNEQFF. The chain has TRBV5-4 and TRBJ2-1; TRBD1 matches at 7 bases. J lost 0 bases, V lost 4 bases, and 4 bases had no gene match. Per the germline V gene, CDR1 is SGHNT and CDR2 is YYREEE (reference sequence). This CDR3 comprises 15 residues.

This chain links TRBV15 with TRBJ1-1; D is possibly TRBD1 (6 bases). The CDR3 is 15 amino acids. Per germline, CDR1 LNHNV and CDR2 YYDKDF (reference sequence). The V end lost 0 bases, the J end lost 2 bases, and 10 bases lay between the germline ends. Written as DNA, the CDR3 is TGTGCCACCAGCAGAGATCAGGGGCTTAACACTGAAGCTTTCTTT. As protein: CATSRDQGLNTEAFF.

This clone was observed a single time. The chain couples TRBV5-3 to TRBJ1-1, with no clear D. TRBV5-3 is sorted into the ORF group, with uncertain function. The CDR3 is 12 amino acids. Trimming stripped 2 bases from V and 10 bases from J, with 12 bases between. This CDR3 reads CARSFYGSSAFF. DNA for the CDR3: TGTGCCAGAAGCTTCTACGGGAGCTCAGCTTTCTTT.

The chain links TRBV28 to TRBJ2-3; no clear D. The CDR3 consists of 12 residues. The germline gives CDR1 MDHEN, CDR2 SYDVKM. V lost 7 bases to trimming and J lost 4 bases, with 9 bases between them. The CDR3 here is CASTDRADTQYF. The CDR3 bases are TGTGCCAGCACTGACCGGGCAGATACGCAGTATTTT.

The V call is TRBV19, the J call TRBJ1-5; possibly TRBD1 for D (5 bases). The CDR3 is made up of 18 amino acids. Deletions cut 0 bases from V and 6 bases from J, with 21 bases between. Per germline, CDR1 LNHDA and CDR2 SQIVND (reference sequence). The CDR3 region is CASSIDQAYPGLGQPQHF. DNA of the CDR3: TGTGCCAGTAGTATAGATCAAGCTTACCCGGGACTGGGTCAGCCCCAGCATTTT.

This chain joins TRBV6-1 and TRBJ1-4; TRBD1 aligns across 9 bases. This CDR3 has 16 amino acids. Trimming removed 4 bases from V and 5 bases from J; junction bases left unmatched: 8. CDR1 and CDR2 (germline): MNHNS, SASEGT. CDR3 DNA sequence: TGTGCCAGCAGTGTTAATTCCGGGACAGGGAATGAAAAACTGTTTTTT. Translating gives CASSVNSGTGNEKLFF.

This clone has just one count. CDR3 DNA: TGTGCCACCAGCAGAATACCTGGGCAGTGGAACGAGCAGTACTTC. Translated, it gives CATSRIPGQWNEQYF. This chain uses TRBV15 with TRBJ2-7; D is unresolved. The V end lost 2 bases, the J end lost 5 bases, and 16 bases lay between the germline ends. Germline CDR1 and CDR2: LNHNV and YYDKDF (reference sequence). The CDR3 extends over 15 amino acids.

The chain couples TRBV29-1 to TRBJ1-2; D is unclear. In germline, CDR1 is SQVTM, CDR2 ANQGSEA. The CDR3 covers 13 residues. CDR3 sequence: CTTELASNYGYTF. The CDR3 DNA reads TGCACTACGGAGTTAGCTTCTAACTATGGCTACACCTTC.

The chain links TRBV9 to TRBJ2-7; TRBD2 is a possible D gene (5 bases). The CDR3 covers 14 residues. Germline V gene data show CDR1 as SGDLS and CDR2 as YYNGEE. Trimming took off 6 bases at V and 0 bases at J, with 13 bases between the two ends. CDR3 amino acids: CASTRGRSSYEQYF. The CDR3 DNA is TGTGCCAGCACCCGGGGTCGAAGCTCCTACGAGCAGTACTTC. Full variable domain (remainder filled in from reference TRBV9 and TRBJ2-7): DSGVTQTPKHLITATGQRVTLRCSPRSGDLSVYWYQQSLDQGLQFLIQYYNGEERAKGNILERFSAQQFPDLHSELNLSSLELGDSALYFCASTRGRSSYEQYFGPGTRLTVT.

The chain has TRBV15 and TRBJ1-4; the D is unclear. The germline V gene encodes CDR1 LNHNV and CDR2 YYDKDF (reference sequence). Trimming cost V 1 base and J 3 bases, with 9 bases left between them. This CDR3 region has 15 residues. Here the CDR3 reads CATSRVVSSNEKLFF. The CDR3 DNA reads as TGTGCCACCAGCAGAGTCGTATCCTCTAATGAAAAACTGTTTTTT.

The chain carries TRBV6-5 and TRBJ1-1; 10 nucleotides agree with TRBD1. From germline, CDR1 is MNHEY and CDR2 SVGAGI. The ends lost 6 bases at V and 6 bases at J; junction bases unmatched: 7. CDR3 length: 14 amino acids. The CDR3 DNA sequence: TGTGCCAGCAGGGCTGGACAGGGGGTCGCTGAAGCTTTCTTT. This sequence encodes CASRAGQGVAEAFF.

This chain connects TRBV10-3 to TRBJ1-2; D is uncertain. CDR1 is ENHRY, CDR2 SYGVKD, per germline. The CDR3 is 14 amino acids. Trimming left V 0 bases short and J 0 bases short, with 5 bases between. CDR3 loop: CAISESEANYGYTF. Here the CDR3 DNA reads TGTGCCATCAGTGAGTCGGAGGCTAACTATGGCTACACCTTC.

The chain joins TRBV6-5 to TRBJ1-2, with D unclear. Trimming took off 0 bases at V and 3 bases at J, with 8 bases between the two ends. CDR1 is MNHEY and CDR2 is SVGAGI in the germline V gene. The CDR3 runs to 14 residues. The CDR3 region is CASSYSEGYYGYTF. The DNA for the CDR3 is TGTGCCAGCAGTTACTCGGAGGGATACTATGGCTACACCTTC.

This chain uses TRBV7-3 with TRBJ1-2; D remains unclear. This CDR3 is 13 amino acids long. In germline, CDR1 is SGHTA, CDR2 FQGTGA. Trimming pared 2 bases from V and 8 bases from J, leaving 12 bases between. The CDR3 nucleotides are TGTGCCAGCAGCTTACCCTCCGAGGAGGGCTACACCTTC. Its translation is CASSLPSEEGYTF.

This rearrangement joins TRBV13 to TRBJ2-1, with D uncertain. V lost 2 bases to trimming and J lost 6 bases, with 8 bases between them. Germline CDR1 is PRHDT and CDR2 is FYEKMQ (reference sequence). CDR3 size: 13 residues. CDR3 in amino acids: CASSLSRTNEQFF. The CDR3 DNA follows: TGTGCCAGCAGCTTATCTAGAACCAATGAGCAGTTCTTC.

This clone showed up just once. This chain uses TRBV30 with TRBJ2-3; 8 bases are a match to TRBD2. Per the germline V gene, CDR1 is GTSNPN and CDR2 is SVGIG (reference sequence). V lost 3 bases and J lost 3; bases outside the gene matches: 8. The length of the CDR3 is 15 residues. The CDR3 loop is CAWRGGSGSTDTQYF. CDR3 DNA sequence: TGTGCCTGGAGGGGGGGGAGCGGGAGTACAGATACGCAGTATTTT.

The gene calls are TRBV9 and TRBJ2-5; D remains ambiguous. The CDR3 has 13 residues. Trimming stripped 1 base from V and 5 bases from J, with 9 bases between. Per the germline V gene, CDR1 is SGDLS and CDR2 is YYNGEE. Here the CDR3 reads CASSVSKEETQYF. Here the CDR3 DNA reads TGTGCCAGCAGCGTATCGAAAGAGGAGACCCAGTACTTC.

The chain has TRBV5-4 and TRBJ2-3; D gene unclear. Trimming cost V 3 bases and J 4 bases, with 12 bases left between them. The CDR3 is made up of 14 amino acids. Germline V gene lookup returns CDR1 SGHNT and CDR2 YYREEE (reference sequence). As DNA, the CDR3 is TGTGCCAGCAGCTCTACGGGTTCCTCAGATACGCAGTATTTT. Its protein is CASSSTGSSDTQYF.